These 5 T cell receptor beta chains came from one sample sequenced in a study of CD8 T cells in Susac syndrome. Random hexamers were used to reverse transcribe about 0.45 to 1 ug of RNA. Via MiXCR, TCRdb re-called the immunoSEQ multiplex PCR reads, giving one row per CDR3 protein. Of 150,000 to 200,000 distinct CDR3 sequences listed, approximately 96% are singletons. The sequenced sample was CD4+ T cells from PBMCs. The source is a human donor in good health.

The chain couples TRBV18 to TRBJ2-7; TRBD1 might be the D (5 bases). Germline V lookup: CDR1 KGHSH, CDR2 LQKENI. The V gene lost 3 bases and the J gene lost 5 bases, with 14 bases spanning the gap. The CDR3 loop spans 14 amino acids. This CDR3 reads CASSPSRVPNEQYF. The CDR3 bases are TGTGCCAGCTCACCTTCCAGGGTTCCCAACGAGCAGTACTTC.

The V gene is TRBV28, the J gene TRBJ1-5; possible D gene TRBD1, 5 bases. Per the germline V gene, CDR1 is MDHEN and CDR2 is SYDVKM. V lost 3 bases and J 6 bases, leaving 15 bases between the germline ends. The CDR3 runs to 15 residues. This CDR3 is CASSFQGAGLQPQHF. The DNA of the CDR3 is TGTGCCAGCAGTTTTCAGGGTGCGGGGCTTCAGCCCCAGCATTTT.

The J gene is TRBJ2-7, the V gene TRBV4-3, with D perhaps TRBD1 or TRBD2 (5 bases each). In germline, CDR1 is LGHNA, CDR2 YSLEER. V gave up 0 bases and J gave up 0 bases, with 9 bases separating them. This CDR3 comprises 15 residues. The DNA for the CDR3 is TGCGCCAGCAGCCAAGAGGTAGGGACCTCCTACGAGCAGTACTTC. Protein sequence: CASSQEVGTSYEQYF.

This clonotype appeared once. The V and J genes are TRBV12-3 or TRBV12-4 and TRBJ2-3; 11 bases line up with TRBD2. The CDR3 is 17 amino acids. The junction had 12 bases not matched to a gene; V was cut back by 8 bases and J by 2 bases. The CDR3 sequence is CASDSPLAGGDTDTQYF. CDR3 DNA: TGTGCCAGCGATTCCCCCCTAGCGGGGGGAGACACAGATACGCAGTATTTT.

This chain connects TRBV30 to TRBJ1-2, with a tentative D call TRBD1 (5 bases). V shed 3 bases and J shed 4 bases, with 9 bases lying between them. The CDR3 spans 12 residues. Germline V gives CDR1 GTSNPN, CDR2 SVGIG (reference sequence). This CDR3 reads CAWRRGTYGYTF. The CDR3 DNA is TGTGCCTGGAGGAGGGGCACCTATGGCTACACCTTC. The complete variable domain, with remaining parts taken from reference TRBV30 and TRBJ1-2, reads SQTIHQWPATLVQPVGSPLSLECTVEGTSNPNLYWYRQAAGRGLQLLFYSVGIGQISSEVPQNLSASRPQDRQFILSSKKLLLSDSGFYLCAWRRGTYGYTFGSGTRLTVV.